This TCR beta chain was captured in a study of T cell changes during pregnancy in multiple sclerosis. CDR3 length: 14 residues. V shed 4 bases and J shed 4 bases, with 14 bases lying between them. Germline CDR1 reads SGHDT; CDR2 reads YYEEEE. Profiling relied on immunoSEQ multiplex PCR, and the TCRdb table lists in-frame clones only, not all of them. The table records fewer than 60,000 clones, approximately 90% of them present only once. The chain has TRBV5-6 and TRBJ1-2, with D possibly being TRBD1 (6 bases). This clonotype originated in a female donor with multiple sclerosis, enrolled in a pregnancy study. The sample was CD4+ T cells from peripheral blood mononuclear cells, taken after pregnancy. The CDR3 loop is CASSTRQAAYGYTF. In DNA, the CDR3 is TGTGCCAGCAGCACCCGACAGGCCGCCTATGGCTACACCTTC.